The source of this TCR beta chain is a study of T-cell reconstitution after alpha-beta-depleted transplantation in children. Study results and limitations: By about two months after transplant, alpha-beta T cells reportedly arose from several hundred graft clones that had expanded. Newly produced T cells mostly accounted for T-cell counts and diversity one year post-transplant. The study traced high day-60 TCRbeta diversity in some patients to surviving recipient T cells and thymic progenitors.

This clonotype appeared many times. What it binds is not known. The CDR3 is 16 residues long. Per germline, CDR1 SSHAT and CDR2 FNYEAQ (reference sequence). V gave up 5 bases and J gave up 5 bases; unmatched junction bases: 8. Unique molecular identifiers were built into the TCRbeta library. TCRdb re-called the PCR reads through MiXCR, storing one row per CDR3 protein. The repertoire holds about 250,000 distinct CDR3 sequences, 20% to 30% seen once, with 4% to 5.5% in the top ten. The input for sequencing was PBMCs, mostly from graft donor cells, taken 360 days after TCRalphabeta/CD19-depleted stem cell transplant. This TCR was sampled from a female patient between 2 and 10 years old who had a stem cell transplant for congenital amegakaryocytic thrombocytopenia, so the T cells may come from the graft donor. V gene TRBV7-7 combines with J gene TRBJ2-2, with 10 positions matching TRBD2. CDR3 sequence reads: CASSNRTSGNTGELFF. The DNA of the CDR3 is TGTGCCAGCAGCAACCGGACTAGCGGAAATACCGGGGAGCTGTTTTTT.